Each of the 24 T cell receptor beta chains below was sequenced from the same sample in a study of cytomegalovirus exposure and HLA in healthy donors. 60 Vbeta and 13 Jbeta primers were used in PCR. TCRdb's copy holds only in-frame clones and misses some; the assay was immunoSEQ multiplex PCR. The table shows 160,000 or so clones, with more than 60% occurring only once. The sample consisted of PBMCs. Receptors were obtained from a woman aged 25-40 years in good health and CMV-seronegative.

V and J are TRBV19 and TRBJ1-4, with D uncertain. This CDR3 comprises 15 residues. V lost 7 bases, J lost 2 bases, and 14 bases lay in between. In germline, CDR1 is LNHDA, CDR2 SQIVND (reference sequence). The CDR3 coding sequence is TGTGCCAGTACCGGCGCGGGGTCCACTAATGAAAAACTGTTTTTT. It translates to CASTGAGSTNEKLFF.

This chain joins TRBV7-3 and TRBJ1-4; possibly TRBD1 for D (5 bases). The V gene's germline CDR1 is SGHTA and CDR2 FQGTGA. Trimming shortened V by 2 bases and J by 7 bases, and 8 bases separated the two germline ends. The length of the CDR3 is 13 residues. The chain's CDR3 is CASSLGGGEKLFF. The CDR3, as DNA: TGTGCCAGCAGCTTAGGGGGGGGTGAAAAACTGTTTTTT.

This clone was detected only a few times. The gene calls are TRBV5-4 and TRBJ2-2, with a tentative D call TRBD1 (5 bases). V lost 0 bases, J lost 2 bases, and 11 bases lay in between. Germline V gives CDR1 SGHNT, CDR2 YYREEE (reference sequence). The CDR3 totals 16 residues. CDR3 protein: CASSLGGQANTGELFF. As DNA, the CDR3 is TGTGCCAGCAGCTTGGGGGGCCAGGCCAACACCGGGGAGCTGTTTTTT.

This clone was counted between two and nine times. The rearrangement links TRBV5-4 to TRBJ2-5; 13 bases map to TRBD2. Germline assignment: CDR1 SGHNT and CDR2 YYREEE (reference sequence). Losses at the gene ends were 4 bases for V and 0 bases for J; bases not matched to a gene: 9. This CDR3 region has 18 residues. The CDR3 nucleotides are TGTGCCAGCAGCGGCGGACTAGCGGGGGTCATGTACCAAGAGACCCAGTACTTC. As protein: CASSGGLAGVMYQETQYF.

This clone was counted between two and nine times. V gene TRBV7-9 combines with J gene TRBJ2-6; D not certain. V lost 6 bases and J 1 base, leaving 10 bases between the germline ends. The germline V gene has CDR1 SEHNR and CDR2 FQNEAQ (reference sequence). This CDR3 is 15 amino acids long. CDR3: CASRRLRSGANVLTF. The CDR3 DNA reads as TGTGCCAGCAGACGACTGAGGTCTGGGGCCAACGTCCTGACTTTC.

The gene calls are TRBV5-6 and TRBJ2-5, with 7 nucleotides matching TRBD2. With the DNA end fitting TRBJ2-7 better, the J assignment may be wrong. The CDR3 loop spans 14 amino acids. Germline-derived CDR1 and CDR2 are SGHDT and YYEEEE. CDR3 amino acids: CASSLGMGGDEQYF. The CDR3 DNA is TGTGCCAGCAGCTTGGGCATGGGGGGGGACGAGCAGTACTTC.

The V gene is TRBV7-9, the J gene TRBJ1-1; D gene ambiguous. In germline, CDR1 is SEHNR, CDR2 FQNEAQ (reference sequence). The V end was cut by 3 bases, the J end by 1 base, with 9 bases between. This CDR3 is 14 amino acids long. The CDR3 nucleotides are TGTGCCAGCAGCTTGGTGGGAGAGAACACTGAAGCTTTCTTT. Translation gives CASSLVGENTEAFF. Full variable domain (rest looked up from reference TRBV7-9 and TRBJ1-1): DTGVSQNPRHKITKRGQNVTFRCDPISEHNRLYWYRQTLGQGPEFLTYFQNEAQLEKSRLLSDRFSAERPKGSFSTLEIQRTEQGDSAMYLCASSLVGENTEAFFGQGTRLTVV.

The chain recombines TRBV6-1 with TRBJ1-1, with TRBD1 matching 8 bases. J lost 0 bases, V lost 6 bases, and 6 bases had no gene match. The germline V gene encodes CDR1 MNHNS and CDR2 SASEGT. The CDR3 length is 15 residues. CDR3 sequence (DNA): TGTGCCAGCAGGACTAAGGACAGGGTGAACACTGAAGCTTTCTTT. Translation gives CASRTKDRVNTEAFF.

The V and J genes are TRBV6-1 and TRBJ1-2, with no clear D. CDR3 size: 13 residues. V lost 2 bases and J 2 bases, leaving 6 bases between the germline ends. The germline V gene encodes CDR1 MNHNS and CDR2 SASEGT. DNA for the CDR3: TGTGCCAGCAGTGAACGGTTCAACTATGGCTACACCTTC. Translation: CASSERFNYGYTF.

The chain uses TRBV7-9 and TRBJ1-5; no clear D. Deletions cut 3 bases from V and 1 base from J, with 7 bases between. CDR1 and CDR2 (germline): SEHNR, FQNEAQ (reference sequence). This CDR3 contains 14 residues. CDR3 region: CASSFYPSNQPQHF. The CDR3 DNA follows: TGTGCCAGCAGCTTCTACCCCAGCAATCAGCCCCAGCATTTT.

V gene TRBV5-1 combines with J gene TRBJ1-1; possibly TRBD1 for D (6 bases). The germline V gene has CDR1 SGHRS and CDR2 YFSETQ. The CDR3 covers 14 residues. Trimming took 2 bases from V and 4 from J, leaving 12 bases between them. CDR3 protein: CASSLEGESTEAFF. The CDR3 nucleotides read TGCGCCAGCAGCTTAGAGGGGGAGAGCACTGAAGCTTTCTTT.

The chain couples TRBV2 to TRBJ1-1, with 7 bases lining up with TRBD1. CDR3 size: 17 residues. V gave up 0 bases and J gave up 3 bases; unmatched junction bases: 10. CDR1 and CDR2 from the germline V gene are SNHLY and FYNNEI. CDR3 nucleotide sequence: TGTGCCAGCAGTGAAGCGAACAGGGGAATATTGGACACTGAAGCTTTCTTT. Translation gives CASSEANRGILDTEAFF.

The count of this clone is one. The chain has TRBV2 and TRBJ2-5; TRBD1 agrees at 10 bases. The J call may be in error: the DNA end matches TRBJ2-7 better. From germline, CDR1 is SNHLY and CDR2 FYNNEI. The CDR3 has 14 residues. The CDR3 spells CASTRQGASYEQYF. CDR3 coding DNA: TGTGCCAGCACCCGACAGGGGGCATCCTACGAGCAGTACTTC.

The chain carries TRBV14 and TRBJ2-3, with 7 bases fitting TRBD1. With 5 bases clipped from V and 3 bases from J, the junction kept 8 bases outside the gene matches. The CDR3 consists of 15 residues. Germline CDR1 reads SGHDN; CDR2 reads FVKESK. As DNA, the CDR3 is TGTGCCAGCAGCGAAGGGGGCAGAGGTACAGATACGCAGTATTTT. It codes for CASSEGGRGTDTQYF. Combining the CDR3 with reference TRBV14 and TRBJ2-3 gives the whole variable domain EAGVTQFPSHSVIEKGQTVTLRCDPISGHDNLYWYRRVMGKEIKFLLHFVKESKQDESGMPNNRFLAERTGGTYSTLKVQPAELEDSGVYFCASSEGGRGTDTQYFGPGTRLTVL.

V is TRBV4-2 and J is TRBJ1-1; D gene unclear. Germline values: CDR1 LGHNA, CDR2 YNFKEQ. The CDR3 has 13 residues. V lost 4 bases to trimming and J lost 10 bases, with 16 bases between them. The CDR3 DNA reads as TGTGCCAGCAGCCGAAGGTTGGAGCACGGAGCTTTCTTT. Encoded protein: CASSRRLEHGAFF.

V and J are TRBV9 and TRBJ1-2; D gene ambiguous. The CDR3 sequence is 15 residues long. The germline V and J ends were trimmed by 4 bases and 0 bases, with 13 bases remaining between them. From germline, CDR1 is SGDLS and CDR2 YYNGEE. CDR3 DNA sequence: TGTGCCAGCAGCCCCGGGATGGTTTCTAACTATGGCTACACCTTC. Protein sequence: CASSPGMVSNYGYTF.

The rearrangement joins TRBV5-6 to TRBJ2-3, with TRBD1 identical over 11 bases. The CDR3 spans 16 residues. Trimming cost V 1 base and J 3 bases; bases outside gene matches: 4. CDR1 and CDR2 (germline): SGHDT, YYEEEE. Here the CDR3 reads CASSLRTGGRTDTQYF. The CDR3 DNA is TGTGCCAGCAGCTTGCGGACAGGGGGCAGAACAGATACGCAGTATTTT. Filled out from reference TRBV5-6 and TRBJ2-3, the complete variable domain reads DAGVTQSPTHLIKTRGQQVTLRCSPKSGHDTVSWYQQALGQGPQFIFQYYEEEERQRGNFPDRFSGHQFPNYSSELNVNALLLGDSALYLCASSLRTGGRTDTQYFGPGTRLTVL.

The rearrangement uses TRBV4-2 and TRBJ2-6; D is ambiguous. The germline gives CDR1 LGHNA, CDR2 YNFKEQ. The CDR3 has 17 amino acids. Trimming stripped 0 bases from V and 4 bases from J, with 13 bases between. The CDR3 loop reads CASSQDGEQAGANVLTF. The CDR3 coding sequence is TGTGCCAGCAGCCAAGATGGAGAGCAAGCGGGGGCCAACGTCCTGACTTTC.

The chain joins TRBV29-1 to TRBJ2-5; 9 bases are a match to TRBD2. The CDR3 has 18 amino acids. V was clipped by 1 base and J by 4 bases; unmatched bases: 16. Germline V gives CDR1 SQVTM, CDR2 ANQGSEA. The CDR3 region is CSVEGQARGLAFTETQYF. In DNA, the CDR3 is TGCAGCGTTGAAGGCCAGGCACGGGGACTAGCTTTTACAGAGACCCAGTACTTC.

The chain carries TRBV2 and TRBJ1-1; 7 bases match TRBD1. The ends lost 11 bases at V and 9 bases at J; junction bases unmatched: 12. The germline V gene encodes CDR1 SNHLY and CDR2 FYNNEI. The CDR3 has 12 amino acids. CDR3 bases: TGTGCCGGACGAGACAGGGATGCAAAAGCTTTCTTT. Amino acids: CAGRDRDAKAFF.

With regard to this clone: The germline gene is not matched at one end of the junction; a read error may be the cause. The gene calls are TRBV7-9 and TRBJ2-6; possible D gene TRBD2, 6 bases. CDR1 and CDR2 (germline): SEHNR, FQNEAQ (reference sequence). The CDR3 is 17 residues long. Here the CDR3 reads CSSSSRAGSSGANVLTF. In nucleotides, the CDR3 is TGTTCCAGCAGCTCCCGAGCGGGTAGCTCTGGGGCCAACGTCCTGACTTTC.

This chain connects TRBV6-5 to TRBJ1-5, with 8 bases identical to TRBD1. The germline CDR1 and CDR2 sequences are MNHEY and SVGAGI. Losses at the gene ends were 2 bases for V and 7 bases for J; bases not matched to a gene: 4. The CDR3 is 14 amino acids. CDR3 in DNA: TGTGCCAGCAGTTACCGGGACAGGTCACAGCCCCAGCATTTT. Translating it yields CASSYRDRSQPQHF.

The chain carries TRBV19 and TRBJ1-2; 7 nucleotides agree with TRBD1. The germline V gene encodes CDR1 LNHDA and CDR2 SQIVND (reference sequence). This CDR3 comprises 16 residues. V trimming: 2 bases; J trimming: 3 bases; junction bases outside the gene matches: 9. The CDR3 loop is CASSISAGTEYYGYTF. CDR3 in DNA: TGTGCCAGTAGTATAAGCGCCGGGACAGAATACTATGGCTACACCTTC.

The V and J genes are TRBV5-6 and TRBJ2-2; D possibly corresponds to TRBD2 (6 bases). Trimming shortened V by 4 bases and J by 3 bases, and 16 bases separated the two germline ends. The CDR3 covers 16 residues. Germline-derived CDR1 and CDR2 are SGHDT and YYEEEE. CDR3 sequence: CASSPAGRRDTGELFF. The CDR3 DNA reads as TGTGCCAGCAGCCCTGCGGGACGGCGGGACACCGGGGAGCTGTTTTTT.